A selection of T cell receptor beta chains follows, all from one sample in a study of blood T cell repertoires in COVID-19. Clones were sequenced by immunoSEQ multiplex PCR, and TCRdb holds only the in-frame ones, with some missing. The data show 85,000 to 100,000 clones, less than 95% seen once. The specimen sequenced was peripheral blood. These receptors were collected from a man aged 55 to 70 with acute or convalescent COVID-19. Both conserved end residues are part of each CDR3. The D gene is left open where the match is weak. The size field is filled for only some rows; it gives once, few, many or a size class.

d_call	v_call	clone_size	j_call	cdr3_nt	cdr3_aa
.	TRBV6-4	.	TRBJ2-1	TGTGCCAGCAGTGACCCAGCAGGGGGGAGCGTCAATGAGCAGTTCTTC	CASSDPAGGSVNEQFF
.	TRBV18	.	TRBJ2-7	TGTGCCAGCTCACCAGGACAGTCAGGCGAGCAGTACTTC	CASSPGQSGEQYF
.	TRBV29-1	.	TRBJ1-1	TGCAGCGTTGAAGATCGGCGGGGGGCTAACACTGAAGCTTTCTTT	CSVEDRRGANTEAFF
TRBD1	TRBV7-9	.	TRBJ1-1	TGTGCCAGCAACCAGGGGGCGACAGGGGTCCTCACTGAAGCTTTCTTT	CASNQGATGVLTEAFF
.	TRBV19	few	TRBJ1-5	TGTGCCAGTTCCCGAGGGAGTTTGGTCGGGCAGCCCCAGCATTTT	CASSRGSLVGQPQHF
.	TRBV12-3/TRBV12-4	once	TRBJ1-3	TGTGCCAGCTCTCGCAGGGCTGGAAACACCATATATTTT	CASSRRAGNTIYF
.	TRBV6-1	.	TRBJ1-2	TGTGCCAGCAGTGAAGCGGAAGGGGGACGCCACTATGGCTACACCTTC	CASSEAEGGRHYGYTF
.	TRBV9	.	TRBJ1-2	TGTGCCAGCAGCACAGGGTACTATGGCTACACCTTC	CASSTGYYGYTF
TRBD1	TRBV6-5	.	TRBJ1-1	TGTGCCAGCTCGCCGACAGGGGGGAGGACTGAAGCTTTCTTT	CASSPTGGRTEAFF
.	TRBV6-2/TRBV6-3	.	TRBJ2-4	TGTGCCAGCACCCCCCCGCCCCAGGGGATAGCCAAAAACATTCAGTACTTC	CASTPPPQGIAKNIQYF
.	TRBV5-4	few	TRBJ2-2	TGTGCCAGCAGCCCAGGGAAGGGCGGGGAGCTGTTTTTT	CASSPGKGGELFF
.	TRBV30	.	TRBJ1-6	TGTGCCTGGAGTGTACTAGGGGGTTGGGATTCACCCCTCCACTTT	CAWSVLGGWDSPLHF
TRBD1	TRBV6-5	few	TRBJ1-3	TGTGCCAGCAGGGACAGGGCTGGAAACACCATATATTTT	CASRDRAGNTIYF
.	TRBV5-1	.	TRBJ2-1	TGCGCCAGCAGCCAGTCCCTAGCGGAGCAGTTCTTC	CASSQSLAEQFF
TRBD1	TRBV28	.	TRBJ1-4	TGTGCCAGCCGGGACAGCGGTCGGTGGGGTGAAAAACTGTTTTTT	CASRDSGRWGEKLFF
.	TRBV20-1	.	TRBJ1-2	TGCAGTGCTAGGGGAGGGTTTGGCTACACCTTC	CSARGGFGYTF
TRBD2	TRBV7-6	.	TRBJ2-3	TGTGCCAGCAGCTTAAGTCGAGGGACTAGCAGGGGGGCAGATACGCAGTATTTT	CASSLSRGTSRGADTQYF
TRBD1	TRBV6-1	.	TRBJ1-2	TGTGCCAGCACCGACAGGGGATCCTATGGCTACACCTTC	CASTDRGSYGYTF
TRBD1	TRBV2	.	TRBJ1-1	TGTGCCAGCAGTGTGGGACAGCTGAACACTGAAGCTTTCTTT	CASSVGQLNTEAFF
.	TRBV7-2	.	TRBJ1-2	TGTGCCAGCAGCCCGGGGTATGGCTACACCTTC	CASSPGYGYTF
.	TRBV6-5	.	TRBJ1-4	TGTGCCAGCAGTATTCAGGGGTCAACTAATGAAAAACTGTTTTTT	CASSIQGSTNEKLFF
.	TRBV18	.	TRBJ1-2	TGTGCCAGCTCGTGGAGTTATGGCTACACCTTC	CASSWSYGYTF
.	TRBV7-9	.	TRBJ1-2	TGTGCCAGCAGCCCGGCGAGCGCGGGGGGGGGCTATGGCTACACCTTC	CASSPASAGGGYGYTF
.	TRBV5-1	.	TRBJ1-2	TGCGCCAGCAGCCCGGGGGGCAGTCTATTTGGCTACACCTTC	CASSPGGSLFGYTF
.	TRBV7-8	.	TRBJ1-6	TGTGCCAGCAGCACCCGACAGTCACCCCTCCACTTT	CASSTRQSPLHF